This T cell receptor (beta chain) originates from a study of technical replicates of blood from a handful of donors. CDR1 and CDR2 (germline): SGHNT, YYREEE (reference sequence). The length of the CDR3 is 14 residues. Trimming took 0 bases from V and 4 from J, leaving 5 bases between them. Using immunoSEQ multiplex PCR, the repertoire was profiled, and TCRdb retains in-frame clones only, with some absent. The sample carries some 77,000 clones, approximately 96% recorded once. The specimen sequenced was T cells isolated from PBMCs. The J gene is TRBJ1-6, the V gene TRBV5-4; the D is unclear. The clonotype comes from a human donor in good health. The CDR3 DNA follows: TGTGCCAGCAGCTTGGGCAGATATAATTCACCCCTCCACTTT. It is translated as CASSLGRYNSPLHF.